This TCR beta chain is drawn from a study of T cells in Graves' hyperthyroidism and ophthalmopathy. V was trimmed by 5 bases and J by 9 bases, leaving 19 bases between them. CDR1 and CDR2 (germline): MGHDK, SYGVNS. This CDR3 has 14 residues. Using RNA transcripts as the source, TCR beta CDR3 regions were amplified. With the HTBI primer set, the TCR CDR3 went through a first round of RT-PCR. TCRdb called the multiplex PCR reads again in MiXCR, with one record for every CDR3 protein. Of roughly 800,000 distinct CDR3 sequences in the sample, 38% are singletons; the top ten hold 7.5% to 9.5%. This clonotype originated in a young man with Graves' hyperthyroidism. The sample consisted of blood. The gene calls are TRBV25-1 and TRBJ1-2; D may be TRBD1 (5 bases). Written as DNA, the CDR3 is TGTGCCAGCAGTTACCCGGGAACCGGGGGAAGCTACACCTTC. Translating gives CASSYPGTGGSYTF.